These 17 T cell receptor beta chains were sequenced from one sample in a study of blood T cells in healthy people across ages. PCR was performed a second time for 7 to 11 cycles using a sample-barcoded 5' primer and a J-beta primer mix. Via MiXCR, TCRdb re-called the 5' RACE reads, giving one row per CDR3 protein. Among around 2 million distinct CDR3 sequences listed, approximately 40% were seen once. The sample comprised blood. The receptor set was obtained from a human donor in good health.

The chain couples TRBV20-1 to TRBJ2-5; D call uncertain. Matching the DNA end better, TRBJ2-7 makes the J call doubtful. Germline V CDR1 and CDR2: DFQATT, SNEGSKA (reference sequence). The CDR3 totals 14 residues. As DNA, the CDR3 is TGCAGTGCTCGCCCTCCGGGCCGAGCCACCGAGCAGTACTTC. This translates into CSARPPGRATEQYF.

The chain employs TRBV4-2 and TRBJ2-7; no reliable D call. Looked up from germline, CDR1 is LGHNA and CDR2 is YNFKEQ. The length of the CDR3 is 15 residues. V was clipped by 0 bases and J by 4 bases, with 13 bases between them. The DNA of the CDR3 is TGTGCCAGCAGCCAAGATCAGATCGGGTCTTACGAGCAGTACTTC. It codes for CASSQDQIGSYEQYF.

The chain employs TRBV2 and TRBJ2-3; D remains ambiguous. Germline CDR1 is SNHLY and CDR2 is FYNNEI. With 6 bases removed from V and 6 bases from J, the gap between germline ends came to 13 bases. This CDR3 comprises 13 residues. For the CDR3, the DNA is TGTGCCAGCAGAATAGGGCAAGAGGATACGCAGTATTTT. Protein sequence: CASRIGQEDTQYF.

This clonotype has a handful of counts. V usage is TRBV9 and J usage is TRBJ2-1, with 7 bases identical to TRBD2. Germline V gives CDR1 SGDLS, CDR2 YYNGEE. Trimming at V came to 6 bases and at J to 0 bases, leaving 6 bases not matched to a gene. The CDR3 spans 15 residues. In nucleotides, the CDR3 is TGTGCCAGCAACCGGCGGGGGAGCTCCTACAATGAGCAGTTCTTC. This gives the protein CASNRRGSSYNEQFF.

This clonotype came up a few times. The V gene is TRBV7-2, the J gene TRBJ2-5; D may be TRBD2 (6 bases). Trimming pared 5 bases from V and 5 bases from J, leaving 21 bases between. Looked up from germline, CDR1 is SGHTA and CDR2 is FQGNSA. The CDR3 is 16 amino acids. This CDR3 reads CASSLKGRGIGETQYF. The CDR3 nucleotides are TGTGCCAGCAGCCTCAAGGGTCGGGGGATCGGGGAGACCCAGTACTTC. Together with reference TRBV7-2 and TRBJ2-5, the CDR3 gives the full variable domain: GAGVSQSPSNKVTEKGKDVELRCDPISGHTALYWYRQSLGQGLEFLIYFQGNSAPDKSGLPSDRFSAERTGGSVSTLTIQRTQQEDSAVYLCASSLKGRGIGETQYFGPGTRLLVL.

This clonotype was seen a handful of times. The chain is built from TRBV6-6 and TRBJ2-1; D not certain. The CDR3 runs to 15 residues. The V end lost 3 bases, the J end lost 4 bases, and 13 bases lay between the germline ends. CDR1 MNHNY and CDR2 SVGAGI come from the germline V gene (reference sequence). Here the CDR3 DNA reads TGTGCCAGCAGTTATACCGATGGAGCTTACAATGAGCAGTTCTTC. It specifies CASSYTDGAYNEQFF.

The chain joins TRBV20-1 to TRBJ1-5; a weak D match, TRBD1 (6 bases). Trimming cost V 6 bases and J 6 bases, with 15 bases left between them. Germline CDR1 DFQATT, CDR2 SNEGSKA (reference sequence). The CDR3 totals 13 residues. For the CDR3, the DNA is TGCAGTGCCCCTACAGGGTTCGGTCAGCCCCAGCATTTT. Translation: CSAPTGFGQPQHF.

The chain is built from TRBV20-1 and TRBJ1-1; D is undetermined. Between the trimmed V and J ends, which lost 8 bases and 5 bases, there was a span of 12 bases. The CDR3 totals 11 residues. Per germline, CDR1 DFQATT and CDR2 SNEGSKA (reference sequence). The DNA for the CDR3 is TGCAGTAACCATTTAAGGACTGAAGCTTTCTTT. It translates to CSNHLRTEAFF.

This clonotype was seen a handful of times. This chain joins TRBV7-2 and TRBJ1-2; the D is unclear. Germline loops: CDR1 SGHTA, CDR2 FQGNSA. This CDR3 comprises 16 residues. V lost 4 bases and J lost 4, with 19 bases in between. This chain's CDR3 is CASSSSAQGLFYGYTF. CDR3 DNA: TGTGCCAGCAGCTCGTCGGCGCAAGGACTTTTCTATGGCTACACCTTC.

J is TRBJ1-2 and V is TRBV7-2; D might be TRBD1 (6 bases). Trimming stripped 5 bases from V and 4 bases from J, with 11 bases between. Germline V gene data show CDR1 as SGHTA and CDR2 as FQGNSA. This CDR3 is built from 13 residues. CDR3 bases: TGTGCCAGCAGCGCGAACAGGGCCTATGGCTACACCTTC. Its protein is CASSANRAYGYTF.

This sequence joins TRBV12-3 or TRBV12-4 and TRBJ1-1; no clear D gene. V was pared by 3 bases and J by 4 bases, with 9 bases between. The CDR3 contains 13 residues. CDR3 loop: CASSFPGATEAFF. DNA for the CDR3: TGTGCCAGCAGTTTCCCGGGAGCCACTGAAGCTTTCTTT.

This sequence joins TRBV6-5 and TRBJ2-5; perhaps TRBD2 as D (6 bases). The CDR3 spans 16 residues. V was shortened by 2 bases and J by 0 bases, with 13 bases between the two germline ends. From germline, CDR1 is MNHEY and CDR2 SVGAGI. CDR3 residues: CASSYAASENQETQYF. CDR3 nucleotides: TGTGCCAGCAGTTACGCGGCTAGCGAGAACCAAGAGACCCAGTACTTC.

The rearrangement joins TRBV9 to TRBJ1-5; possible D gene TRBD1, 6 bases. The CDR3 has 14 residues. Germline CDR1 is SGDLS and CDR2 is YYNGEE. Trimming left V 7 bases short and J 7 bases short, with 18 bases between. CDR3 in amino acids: CASDGGQDGQPQHF. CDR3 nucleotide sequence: TGTGCCAGCGACGGGGGGCAGGACGGGCAGCCCCAGCATTTT. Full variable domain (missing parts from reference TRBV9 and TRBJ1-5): DSGVTQTPKHLITATGQRVTLRCSPRSGDLSVYWYQQSLDQGLQFLIQYYNGEERAKGNILERFSAQQFPDLHSELNLSSLELGDSALYFCASDGGQDGQPQHFGDGTRLSIL.

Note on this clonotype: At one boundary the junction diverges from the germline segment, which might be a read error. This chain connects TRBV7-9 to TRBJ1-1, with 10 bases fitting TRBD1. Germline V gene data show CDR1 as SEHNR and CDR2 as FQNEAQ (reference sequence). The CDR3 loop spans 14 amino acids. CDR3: CARSFRTGGTEAFF. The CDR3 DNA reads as TGTGCCCGCAGCTTTCGGACAGGGGGAACTGAAGCTTTCTTT.

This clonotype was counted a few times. The CDR3 reads CSVKQGVNYGYTF. The CDR3 region has the DNA TGCAGCGTTAAACAGGGGGTTAACTATGGCTACACCTTC. The V and J genes are TRBV29-1 and TRBJ1-2; 8 nucleotides align to TRBD1. Unmatched junction bases numbered 3, after V lost 5 bases and J lost 1 base. The CDR3 totals 13 residues. CDR1 SQVTM and CDR2 ANQGSEA come from the germline V gene.

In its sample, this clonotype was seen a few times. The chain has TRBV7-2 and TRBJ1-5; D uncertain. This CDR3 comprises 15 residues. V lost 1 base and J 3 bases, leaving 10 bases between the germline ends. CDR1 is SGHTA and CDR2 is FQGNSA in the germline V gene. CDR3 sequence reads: CASSLVGGFNQPQHF. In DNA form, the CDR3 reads TGTGCCAGCAGCTTAGTGGGAGGGTTCAATCAGCCCCAGCATTTT.

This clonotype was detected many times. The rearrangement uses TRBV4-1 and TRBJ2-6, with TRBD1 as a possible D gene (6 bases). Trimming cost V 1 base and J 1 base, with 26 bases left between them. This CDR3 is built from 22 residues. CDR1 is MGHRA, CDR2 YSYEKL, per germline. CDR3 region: CASSQVMRTDLFIKSGANVLTF. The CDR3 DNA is TGCGCCAGCAGCCAAGTGATGCGGACAGATCTTTTCATAAAATCTGGGGCCAACGTCCTGACTTTC.